Listed below are T cell receptor beta chains from one sample, sequenced in a study of CD8+ T cells in alopecia areata. Method: immunoSEQ multiplex PCR; TCRdb's copy keeps in-frame clones and lacks some. The sample holds 150,000 or so clones, approximately 45% seen once. The sample comprised CD4+ T cells sorted from blood. The receptors derive from a human donor with alopecia areata. CDR3s include the opening cysteine and the closing phenylalanine or tryptophan. The order of the fields is D gene, V gene, J gene, clone size, CDR3 DNA, CDR3 protein. The D gene is left open where the match is weak. Clone sizes are given selectively: once, few, many, or a class where the clone is expanded.

>NA|TRBV29-1|TRBJ1-1|few
TGCAGCCTACGACTACTCGGGGCTAAGGCTGAAGCTTTCTTT
CSLRLLGAKAEAFF
>NA|TRBV19|TRBJ2-1|NA
TGTGCCAGTAGTATAGGGGTCTATGAGCAGTTCTTC
CASSIGVYEQFF
>NA|TRBV29-1|TRBJ2-1|NA
TGCAGCGTTATCTGGGGGGATGAGCAGTTCTTC
CSVIWGDEQFF
>NA|TRBV29-1|TRBJ1-2|NA
TGCAGCGTTGGGCAGGGCAATCTGGGCTACACCTTC
CSVGQGNLGYTF
>NA|TRBV7-3|TRBJ2-2|NA
TGTGCCAGCAGCTACAGGGTTGGCGGGGAGCTGTTTTTT
CASSYRVGGELFF
>TRBD1|TRBV28|TRBJ1-5|NA
TGTGCCAGCAGTCCTGCCACAGGGGGCCTGGTAGGGAATCAGCCCCAGCATTTT
CASSPATGGLVGNQPQHF
>NA|TRBV29-1|TRBJ2-1|few
TGCAGCGTCGCAGGCCCCGGGATCGACAATGAGCAGTTCTTC
CSVAGPGIDNEQFF
>NA|TRBV29-1|TRBJ1-2|NA
TGCAGCGCCCCGGTGAGACCTCGGACAGCCAACTATGGCTACACCTTC
CSAPVRPRTANYGYTF
>TRBD1|TRBV30|TRBJ1-1|NA
TGTGCCTGGAGTGCTGACAGGGCCACTGAAGCTTTCTTT
CAWSADRATEAFF
>TRBD1|TRBV7-3|TRBJ2-1|few
TGTGCCAGCAGCTACGACAGGGGGTCATACAATGAGCAGTTCTTC
CASSYDRGSYNEQFF
>TRBD2|TRBV7-6|TRBJ2-5|NA
TGTGCCAGCAGCTTAGCAGCGGGAGGGGAGACCCAGTACTTC
CASSLAAGGETQYF
>TRBD1|TRBV2|TRBJ2-1|once
TGTGCCAGCAGTGAAGGACAGGGGCGCAATGAGCAGTTCTTC
CASSEGQGRNEQFF
>NA|TRBV2|TRBJ1-5|few
TGTGCCAGCCGTCGGGATCCCAATCAGCCCCAGCATTTT
CASRRDPNQPQHF
>TRBD2|TRBV5-1|TRBJ2-5|NA
TGCGCCAGCAGCTTACGGCGGGAGCAGACCCAGTACTTC
CASSLRREQTQYF
>NA|TRBV4-1|TRBJ2-1|few
TGCGCCAGCAGCCAAGACAGGGGCTACAATGAGCAGTTCTTC
CASSQDRGYNEQFF
>TRBD2|TRBV5-1|TRBJ2-3|NA
TGCGCCAGCAGCGTTCCTAGCGGGACCGAGACAGATACGCAGTATTTT
CASSVPSGTETDTQYF
>NA|TRBV28|TRBJ2-1|few
TGTGCCAGCAGTTTATACAGGGAGGCGATCGCTGAGCAGTTCTTC
CASSLYREAIAEQFF
>NA|TRBV9|TRBJ2-2|NA
TGTGCCACCAACACCGGGGAGCTGTTTTTT
CATNTGELFF
>NA|TRBV9|TRBJ2-3|NA
TGTGCCAGCAGCGTAGGTGTCCTCAGCACAGATACGCAGTATTTT
CASSVGVLSTDTQYF
>NA|TRBV2|TRBJ2-7|NA
TGTGCCAGCAGTGACGGGTGGAACTACGAGCAGTACTTC
CASSDGWNYEQYF
>TRBD1|TRBV9|TRBJ1-1|NA
TGTGCCAGCAGCGGTCCGGGACAGGGCCTCACTGAAGCTTTCTTT
CASSGPGQGLTEAFF
>NA|TRBV6-5|TRBJ1-5|NA
TGTGCCAGCAGTTACAGGAGCAATCAGCCCCAGCATTTT
CASSYRSNQPQHF
>NA|TRBV27|TRBJ1-2|NA
TGTGCCAGCAGCCCTACGGGGGGGGCGCGGGGCTACACCTTC
CASSPTGGARGYTF
>NA|TRBV28|TRBJ2-5|NA
TGTGCCAGCAGTTCCGGCCAAGAGACCCAGTACTTC
CASSSGQETQYF
>NA|TRBV5-7|TRBJ2-2|NA
TGTGCCAGAGCTCGTTGGGGAAACACCGGGGAGCTGTTTTTT
CARARWGNTGELFF